The clone carrying this T cell receptor (beta chain) was observed a few times. What it binds is not known. These data originate in a study of blood T cells in healthy people across ages. A sample-barcoded 5' primer and a J-beta primer mix were used in a second PCR of about 7 to 11 cycles. Using its own MiXCR run on the 5' RACE reads, TCRdb lists one record per CDR3 protein. Altogether about 780,000 distinct CDR3 sequences are present, roughly 24% being singletons, with the ten largest covering about 2.9%. Study-wide findings and caveats: Researchers report that TCR beta diversity correlated strongly with naive T cell percentage.

This CDR3 spans 14 amino acids. Germline CDR1 reads DFQATT; CDR2 reads SNEGSKA (reference sequence). Trimming pared 6 bases from V and 1 base from J, leaving 15 bases between. Extracted total RNA amounted to at least 5 micrograms for each sample. These data also featured in a second study, about T cells of mothers and their children. This second study notes: For each mother, over 9.5 million TCR beta CDR3 reads were obtained, and for each child, a few million. The authors found no persistent microchimeric T cell clones.

The TCR sequence derives from a boy younger than 18 in good health. The sequenced material came from blood. The chain links TRBV20-1 to TRBJ2-5, with unresolved D. The CDR3 reads CSADSQARQETQYF. CDR3 DNA sequence: TGCAGTGCCGACTCCCAAGCCCGCCAAGAGACCCAGTACTTC.